Below are 8 T cell receptor beta chains sequenced from a single sample in a study of T cells expressing NK-cell markers. TCRdb reworked the 5' RACE reads into one entry per CDR3 protein, no DNA. The sample table sets out 200,000 to 300,000 distinct CDR3 sequences. Input material: blood T cells: a sorted CD56 or NKG2C T cell subset, CD4+ or CD8+ T cells, or bulk PBMC T cells (not recorded which). The receptors shown here come from a man younger than 35 in good health.

The rearrangement joins TRBV20-1 to TRBJ2-1; the TCRdb call, TRBD2, lacks DNA for checking. Germline assignment: CDR1 DFQATT and CDR2 SNEGSKA (reference sequence). The CDR3 has 14 amino acids. The chain's CDR3 is CSAEAPGGYNEQFF.

The V and J genes are TRBV6-5 and TRBJ2-1. CDR1 is MNHEY and CDR2 is SVGAGI in the germline V gene. The CDR3 loop spans 15 amino acids. The CDR3 spells CASSYLKGKVFEQFF.

The chain employs TRBV12-3 or TRBV12-4 and TRBJ2-1; TCRdb outputs TRBD1, but without DNA this stays unchecked. The CDR3 loop spans 12 amino acids. The CDR3 reads CASNRVGNEQFF.

The gene calls are TRBV20-1 and TRBJ2-2; TCRdb's D gene call, TRBD2, goes unchecked for lack of DNA. CDR1 is DFQATT, CDR2 SNEGSKA, per germline (reference sequence). The CDR3 has 17 amino acids. This chain's CDR3 is CSARSQGTSGSTGELFF.

The V and J genes are TRBV10-2 and TRBJ2-2; TCRdb picks TRBD2, but there is no DNA to check that call. Germline assignment: CDR1 WSHSY and CDR2 SAAADI. CDR3 length: 17 amino acids. CDR3 region: CASRATRAGRNTGELFF.

The rearrangement links TRBV20-1 to TRBJ2-7. Germline assignment: CDR1 DFQATT and CDR2 SNEGSKA (reference sequence). The CDR3 has 12 residues. The CDR3 here is CSARDIGYEQYF.

This CDR3 reads CASSQGSDTQYF. V is TRBV3-1 and J is TRBJ2-3. CDR1 is LGHDT, CDR2 YNNKEL, per germline (reference sequence). This CDR3 comprises 12 residues.

The rearrangement links TRBV29-1 to TRBJ2-1; the D call of TRBD1 rests on TCRdb alone, since no DNA is present to check it. Germline V gene lookup returns CDR1 SQVTM and CDR2 ANQGSEA. The CDR3 extends over 13 amino acids. This CDR3 is CSVPGQPYNEQFF.